The present TCR beta chain was sequenced within a study of T cells after yellow fever vaccination. A single record per CDR3 protein comes from TCRdb applying MiXCR to the 5' RACE reads. Here the sample spans approximately 250,000 distinct CDR3 sequences, about 5% being singletons. This clonotype showed up just a few times. J was trimmed by 7 bases and V by 5 bases; bases with no gene match: 10. Germline CDR1 SNHLY, CDR2 FYNNEI. This CDR3 has 14 residues. The rearrangement joins TRBV2 to TRBJ1-2, with 7 positions matching TRBD1. Sequenced material: CD4+ T cells sorted from PBMCs, taken on the day of the yellow fever booster vaccination. This receptor was taken from a man younger than 35 who received the YFV17D yellow fever vaccine. Here the CDR3 DNA reads TGTGCCAGCAGTATCCAGGGGGAGATTAGTGGCTACACCTTC. Its protein product is CASSIQGEISGYTF.